The present T cell receptor beta chain was sequenced within a study of OX40 agonist ivuxolimab in advanced cancers. Across the whole study: Two patients with cutaneous melanoma and one with hepatocellular carcinoma, three in total, showed partial responses. Whole-study findings and limits: There was clonal expansion of CD4+ and CD8+ blood T cells by week 6 at 0.1 to 3.0 mg/kg. On average, CD8+ T cells showed a greater number of expanded clones than CD4+.

This clone is medium-sized (0.01 to 0.1%). Its antigen is not identified. Clones were sequenced by immunoSEQ multiplex PCR, and TCRdb holds only the in-frame ones, with some missing. Here the sample spans approximately 26,000 clones, 80% being singletons. Blood got drawn at baseline, again on cycle 4 day 1, and then on cycle 7 day 1. This material consisted of CD4+ or CD8+ T cells sorted from blood, taken in a trial of the OX40 agonist ivuxolimab. The origin of this receptor is an adult with an advanced solid tumor such as melanoma, head and neck, liver or kidney cancer.

The CDR3 loop reads CASTGSPGSSGNTIYF. As DNA, the CDR3 is TGTGCCAGCACCGGATCTCCGGGGAGCTCTGGAAACACCATATATTTT. This rearrangement joins TRBV11-2 to TRBJ1-3, with D hard to call. V lost 7 bases, J lost 0 bases, and 16 bases lay in between. The length of the CDR3 is 16 residues. Germline V gene lookup returns CDR1 SGHAT and CDR2 FQNNGV.